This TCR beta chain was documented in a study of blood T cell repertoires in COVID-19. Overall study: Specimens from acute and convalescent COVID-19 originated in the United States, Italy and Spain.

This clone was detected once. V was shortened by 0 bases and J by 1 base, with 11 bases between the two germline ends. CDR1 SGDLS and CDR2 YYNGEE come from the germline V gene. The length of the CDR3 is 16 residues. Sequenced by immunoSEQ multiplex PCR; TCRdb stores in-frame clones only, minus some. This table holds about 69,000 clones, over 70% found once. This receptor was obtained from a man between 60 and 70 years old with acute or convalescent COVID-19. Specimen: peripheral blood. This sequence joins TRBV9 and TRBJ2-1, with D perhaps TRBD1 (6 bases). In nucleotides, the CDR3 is TGTGCCAGCAGCGTAGGGGGTCAGGGGTCCTACAATGAGCAGTTCTTC. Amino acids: CASSVGGQGSYNEQFF.